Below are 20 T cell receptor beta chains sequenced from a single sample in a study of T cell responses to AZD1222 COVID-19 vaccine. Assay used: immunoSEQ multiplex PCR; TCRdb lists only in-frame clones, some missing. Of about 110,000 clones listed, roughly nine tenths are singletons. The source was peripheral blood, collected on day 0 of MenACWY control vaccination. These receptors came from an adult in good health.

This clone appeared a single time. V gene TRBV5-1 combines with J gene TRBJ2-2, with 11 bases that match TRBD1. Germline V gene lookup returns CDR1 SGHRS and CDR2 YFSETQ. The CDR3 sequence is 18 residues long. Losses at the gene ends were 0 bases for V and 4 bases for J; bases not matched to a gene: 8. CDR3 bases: TGCGCCAGCAGCTTGGACGGACAGGGGGCGGCGGGCACCGGGGAGCTGTTTTTT. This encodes CASSLDGQGAAGTGELFF.

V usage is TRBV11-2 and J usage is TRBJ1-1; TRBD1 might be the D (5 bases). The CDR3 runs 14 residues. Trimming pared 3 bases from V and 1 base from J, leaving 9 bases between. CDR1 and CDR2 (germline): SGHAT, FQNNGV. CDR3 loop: CASSFLTANTEAFF. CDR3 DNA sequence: TGTGCCAGCAGCTTCCTGACAGCGAACACTGAAGCTTTCTTT.

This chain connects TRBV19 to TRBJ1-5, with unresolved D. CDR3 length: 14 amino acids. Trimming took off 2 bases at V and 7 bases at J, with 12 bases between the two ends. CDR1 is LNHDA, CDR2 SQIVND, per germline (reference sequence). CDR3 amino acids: CASSILTGTQPQHF. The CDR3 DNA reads TGTGCCAGTAGTATATTGACGGGCACCCAGCCCCAGCATTTT.

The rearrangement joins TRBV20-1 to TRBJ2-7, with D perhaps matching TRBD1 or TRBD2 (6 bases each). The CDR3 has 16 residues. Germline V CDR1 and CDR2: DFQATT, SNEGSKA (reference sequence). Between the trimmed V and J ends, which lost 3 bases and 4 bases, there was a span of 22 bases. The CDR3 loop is CSASRQGRGPSYEQYF. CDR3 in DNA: TGCAGTGCTAGTAGGCAGGGACGGGGGCCGTCATACGAGCAGTACTTC.

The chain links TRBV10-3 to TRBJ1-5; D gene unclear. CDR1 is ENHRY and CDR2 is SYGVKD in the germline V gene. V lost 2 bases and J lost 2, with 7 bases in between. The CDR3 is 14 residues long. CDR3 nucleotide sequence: TGTGCCATCAGTGAGGGCCCGGGCAATCAGCCCCAGCATTTT. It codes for CAISEGPGNQPQHF.

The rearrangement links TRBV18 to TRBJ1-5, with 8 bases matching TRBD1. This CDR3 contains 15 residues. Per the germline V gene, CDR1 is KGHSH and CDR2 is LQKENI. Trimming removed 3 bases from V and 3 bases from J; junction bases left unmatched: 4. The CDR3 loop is CASSPQGAINQPQHF. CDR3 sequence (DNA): TGTGCCAGCTCACCCCAGGGGGCGATCAATCAGCCCCAGCATTTT. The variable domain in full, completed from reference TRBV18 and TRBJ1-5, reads NAGVMQNPRHLVRRRGQEARLRCSPMKGHSHVYWYRQLPEEGLKFMVYLQKENIIDESGMPKERFSAEFPKEGPSILRIQQVVRGDSAAYFCASSPQGAINQPQHFGDGTRLSIL.

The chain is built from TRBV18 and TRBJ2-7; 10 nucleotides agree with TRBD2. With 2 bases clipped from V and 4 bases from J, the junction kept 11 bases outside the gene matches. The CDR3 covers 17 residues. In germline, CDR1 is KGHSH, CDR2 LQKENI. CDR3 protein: CASSPKITSGVDYEQYF. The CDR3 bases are TGTGCCAGCTCACCAAAAATTACTAGCGGGGTAGATTACGAGCAGTACTTC.

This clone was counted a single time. The CDR3 DNA reads TGTGCCAGTAGTAGGAACAGGGCCTCCTCCGACGTAAATTCACCCCTCCACTTT. Encoded protein: CASSRNRASSDVNSPLHF. This chain uses TRBV19 with TRBJ1-6; D is perhaps TRBD1 (6 bases). Deletions cut 4 bases from V and 7 bases from J, with 23 bases between. The CDR3 length is 18 residues. Looked up from germline, CDR1 is LNHDA and CDR2 is SQIVND (reference sequence). The full variable domain, with the rest looked up from reference TRBV19 and TRBJ1-6, is DGGITQSPKYLFRKEGQNVTLSCEQNLNHDAMYWYRQDPGQGLRLIYYSQIVNDFQKGDIAEGYSVSREKKESFPLTVTSAQKNPTAFYLCASSRNRASSDVNSPLHFGNGTRLTVT.

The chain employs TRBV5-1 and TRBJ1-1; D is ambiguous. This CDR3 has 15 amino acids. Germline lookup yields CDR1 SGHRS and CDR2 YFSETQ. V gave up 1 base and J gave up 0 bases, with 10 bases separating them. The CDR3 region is CASSLSAGLNTEAFF. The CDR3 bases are TGCGCCAGCAGCTTGTCTGCAGGCCTGAACACTGAAGCTTTCTTT.

The chain's CDR3 is CASSFGGGGRAFF. CDR3 coding DNA: TGTGCCAGCAGCTTCGGAGGAGGGGGGCGAGCTTTCTTT. The chain joins TRBV11-2 to TRBJ1-1, with D possibly matching TRBD1 (6 bases). This CDR3 has 13 residues. The V end lost 3 bases, the J end lost 10 bases, and 15 bases lay between the germline ends. Germline CDR1 reads SGHAT; CDR2 reads FQNNGV.

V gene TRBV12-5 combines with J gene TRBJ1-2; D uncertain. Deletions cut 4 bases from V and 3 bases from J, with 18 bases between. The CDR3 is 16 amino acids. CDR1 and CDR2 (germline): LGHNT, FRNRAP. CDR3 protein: CASGSYLGQRDYGYTF. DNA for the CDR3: TGTGCTAGTGGTTCCTACCTCGGCCAGAGGGACTATGGCTACACCTTC.

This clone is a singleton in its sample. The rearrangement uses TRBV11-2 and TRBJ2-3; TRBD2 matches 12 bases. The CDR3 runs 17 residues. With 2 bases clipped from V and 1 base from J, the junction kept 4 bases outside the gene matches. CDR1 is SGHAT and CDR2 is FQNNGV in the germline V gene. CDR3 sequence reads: CASSLRPSGGGTDTQYF. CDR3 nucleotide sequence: TGTGCCAGCAGCTTAAGGCCTAGCGGGGGGGGCACAGATACGCAGTATTTT.

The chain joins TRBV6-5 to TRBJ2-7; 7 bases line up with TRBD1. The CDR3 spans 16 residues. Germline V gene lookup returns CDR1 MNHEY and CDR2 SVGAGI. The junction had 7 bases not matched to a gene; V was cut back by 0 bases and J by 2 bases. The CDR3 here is CASSYSINQGAYEQYF. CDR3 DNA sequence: TGTGCCAGCAGTTACTCGATTAATCAGGGGGCCTACGAGCAGTACTTC.

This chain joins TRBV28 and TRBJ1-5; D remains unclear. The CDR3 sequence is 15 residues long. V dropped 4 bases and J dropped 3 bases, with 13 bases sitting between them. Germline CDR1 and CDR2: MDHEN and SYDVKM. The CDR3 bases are TGTGCCAGCAGTTCGGCCGGGAACAACAATCAGCCCCAGCATTTT. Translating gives CASSSAGNNNQPQHF.

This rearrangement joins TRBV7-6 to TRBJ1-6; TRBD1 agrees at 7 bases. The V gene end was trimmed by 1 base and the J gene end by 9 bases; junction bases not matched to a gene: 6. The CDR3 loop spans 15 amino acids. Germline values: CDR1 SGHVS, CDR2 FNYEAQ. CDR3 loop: CASSLVSQGLSPLHF. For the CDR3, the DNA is TGTGCCAGCAGCTTAGTATCACAGGGGCTTTCACCCCTCCACTTT. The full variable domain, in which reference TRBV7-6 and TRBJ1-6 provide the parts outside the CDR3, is GAGVSQSPRYKVTKRGQDVALRCDPISGHVSLYWYRQALGQGPEFLTYFNYEAQQDKSGLPNDRFSAERPEGSISTLTIQRTEQRDSAMYRCASSLVSQGLSPLHFGNGTRLTVT.

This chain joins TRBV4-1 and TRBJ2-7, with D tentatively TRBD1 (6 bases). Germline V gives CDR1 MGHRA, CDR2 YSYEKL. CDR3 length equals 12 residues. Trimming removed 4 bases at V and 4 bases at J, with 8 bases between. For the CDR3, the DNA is TGCGCCAGCAGCCGGGGGCTATACGAGCAGTACTTC. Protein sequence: CASSRGLYEQYF.

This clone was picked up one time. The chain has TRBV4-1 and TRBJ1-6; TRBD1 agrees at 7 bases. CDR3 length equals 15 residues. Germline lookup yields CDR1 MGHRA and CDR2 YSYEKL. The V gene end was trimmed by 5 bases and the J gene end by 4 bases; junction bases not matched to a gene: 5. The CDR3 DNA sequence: TGCGCCAGCAGCACCCAACAGGGGTATAATTCACCCCTCCACTTT. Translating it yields CASSTQQGYNSPLHF.

CDR3 residues: CASSERGGRGASPLHF. The CDR3 DNA reads as TGTGCCAGCAGTGAAAGAGGGGGACGGGGGGCTTCACCCCTCCACTTT. V and J are TRBV2 and TRBJ1-6, with D tentatively TRBD1 (6 bases). CDR1 SNHLY and CDR2 FYNNEI come from the germline V gene. Trimming removed 2 bases from V and 9 bases from J, with 17 bases in between. The CDR3 totals 16 residues.

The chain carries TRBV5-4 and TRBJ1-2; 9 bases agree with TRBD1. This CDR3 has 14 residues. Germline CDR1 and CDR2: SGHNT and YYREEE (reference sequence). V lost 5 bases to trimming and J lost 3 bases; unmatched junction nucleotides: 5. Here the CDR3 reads CASSLQGADYGYTF. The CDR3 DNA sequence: TGTGCCAGCAGTCTACAGGGGGCCGACTATGGCTACACCTTC.

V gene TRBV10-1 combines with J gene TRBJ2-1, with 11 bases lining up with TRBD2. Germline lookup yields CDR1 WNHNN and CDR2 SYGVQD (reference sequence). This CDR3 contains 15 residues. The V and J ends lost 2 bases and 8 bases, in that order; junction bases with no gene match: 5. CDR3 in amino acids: CASSEGTSGYYEQFF. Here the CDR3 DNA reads TGCGCCAGCAGTGAGGGGACTAGCGGATACTATGAGCAGTTCTTC.